A selection of T cell receptor beta chains follows, all from one sample in a study of blood T cell repertoires in COVID-19. Libraries were prepared by immunoSEQ multiplex PCR; TCRdb keeps only in-frame clonotypes and omits some of them. The table records about 290,000 clones, under 90% of them present only once. Sequenced sample: peripheral blood. These receptors originate from a woman in her 30s with COVID-19, enrolled during active disease. Both conserved end residues are part of each CDR3. Fields, in order: clone size, V gene, D gene, J gene, CDR3 DNA, CDR3 protein. D genes are given only for firm matches. Clone sizes are given selectively: once, few, many, or a class where the clone is expanded.

.	TRBV27	TRBD1	TRBJ1-2	TGTGCCAGCAGTCCACAAAGGGGGCTCTACACCTTC	CASSPQRGLYTF
few	TRBV2	.	TRBJ2-3	TGTGCCAGCAGTGACCCGGGGGAGCGGGCAGATACGCAGTATTTT	CASSDPGERADTQYF
.	TRBV5-1	.	TRBJ2-2	TGCGCCAGCAACGCCATTCAGGAGAACACCGGGGAGCTGTTTTTT	CASNAIQENTGELFF
.	TRBV29-1	TRBD1	TRBJ2-6	TGCAGCGTTACGGGACAGGATGCTGGGGCCAACGTCCTGACTTTC	CSVTGQDAGANVLTF
.	TRBV23-1	.	TRBJ1-1	TGCGCCAGCTACGGGACAGAAGCTTTCTTT	CASYGTEAFF
.	TRBV14	.	TRBJ2-1	TGTGCCAGCAGTCCGCCAGTGCGGGGACCCTACAATGAGCAGTTCTTC	CASSPPVRGPYNEQFF
.	TRBV29-1	.	TRBJ1-5	TGCAGCGTGCAGGGTAACGCCAATCAGCCCCAGCATTTT	CSVQGNANQPQHF
.	TRBV19	.	TRBJ1-4	TGTGCCAGTAGTAACGGGTTGGATGAAAAACTGTTTTTT	CASSNGLDEKLFF
.	TRBV3-1/TRBV3-2	TRBD1	TRBJ2-2	TGTGCCAGCAGACTCACAGGGGACACCGGGGAGCTGTTTTTT	CASRLTGDTGELFF
few	TRBV29-1	.	TRBJ2-7	TGCAGCGTTTTATCCTACGAGCAGTACTTC	CSVLSYEQYF
.	TRBV19	TRBD1	TRBJ1-5	TGTGCCAGTAGTGACGGGACAGGGAATCAGCCCCAGCATTTT	CASSDGTGNQPQHF
.	TRBV27	TRBD1	TRBJ1-1	TGTGCCAGCAGTTTAAGGGGACAGATCCTGAACACTGAAGCTTTCTTT	CASSLRGQILNTEAFF
.	TRBV6-5	TRBD2	TRBJ2-1	TGTGCCAGCACCCTAGCGGGGGTCCAAGACTCCCAGTTCTTC	CASTLAGVQDSQFF
.	TRBV27	.	TRBJ1-2	TGTGCCAGCAGTTCCCACCCCGGCTATGGCTACACCTTC	CASSSHPGYGYTF
.	TRBV5-5	.	TRBJ2-7	TGTGCCAGCAGCCACGGGGGTTTGGCCTACGAGCAGTACTTC	CASSHGGLAYEQYF
.	TRBV19	TRBD1	TRBJ2-7	TGTGCCAGGATACTGACAGGGCCTACCTACGAGCAGTACTTC	CARILTGPTYEQYF
.	TRBV19	.	TRBJ1-1	TGTGCCAGTAGTAATGCGTGGAACACTGAAGCTTTCTTT	CASSNAWNTEAFF
.	TRBV9	TRBD2	TRBJ2-2	TGTGCCAGCAGCCCTGCCATGAGGCTAGCGGGGGCCTCGGGCACCGGGGAGCTGTTTTTT	CASSPAMRLAGASGTGELFF
.	TRBV11-2	TRBD1	TRBJ1-2	TGTGCCAGCAGCGCGGGACAGGGGGCGGTGTATGGCTACACCTTC	CASSAGQGAVYGYTF
.	TRBV4-1	TRBD1	TRBJ2-2	TGCGCCAGCAGCCAACGCCCTGCGGACAGGGGGCGGTCCGGGGAGCTGTTTTTT	CASSQRPADRGRSGELFF
.	TRBV7-9	.	TRBJ2-7	TGTGCCAGCAGCTTAAGGATTTCCGGGAACGAGCAGTACTTC	CASSLRISGNEQYF
.	TRBV19	.	TRBJ1-2	TGTGCCAGTAGTATCGTGGGGACAAGCGGCTACACCTTC	CASSIVGTSGYTF
.	TRBV5-4	.	TRBJ1-3	TGTGCCAGCAGCTTTGGAGCAGGAAACACCATATATTTT	CASSFGAGNTIYF
.	TRBV5-6	.	TRBJ2-7	TGTGCCAGCAGCGACCGGAGACAGTCCTACGAGCAGTACTTC	CASSDRRQSYEQYF
.	TRBV7-9	TRBD1	TRBJ2-2	TGTGCCAGCAGCACGACTCTACAGGGGGCCGGGGAGCTGTTTTTT	CASSTTLQGAGELFF
.	TRBV28	TRBD1	TRBJ1-1	TGTGCCAGCAGCCAGAACAGGGGGCGAGGCACTGAAGCTTTCTTT	CASSQNRGRGTEAFF
few	TRBV2	.	TRBJ1-5	TGTGCCAGCGCTGAGTATACAGGGAGTTATAGCAATCAGCCCCAGCATTTT	CASAEYTGSYSNQPQHF